The clone carrying this TCR beta chain was seen only a few times. Its antigen is unknown. This entry belongs to a study of human T cells and chemical hapten exposure. Study-level information: The scalp of each patient received a weekly diphenylcyclopropenone dose for the full approximately 26-week study. Study results and limitations: TCRs above 1 in 1000 frequency did not change with DPC sensitization.

The time point was: patch test 3, about 24 weeks after DPC sensitization. Treatment noted: therapeutic diphenylcyclopropenone sensitization with weekly scalp DPC. The drawing of blood occurred before each patch test was applied. Total RNA was isolated from whole blood that had not been fractionated. With 2 bases removed from V and 4 bases from J, the gap between germline ends came to 8 bases. The CDR3 loop spans 13 amino acids. Germline CDR1 SEHNR, CDR2 FQNEAQ (reference sequence). MiXCR, applied by TCRdb to the RACE reads, yields one record per CDR3 protein. The repertoire holds roughly 200,000 distinct CDR3 sequences, roughly a quarter seen once, with roughly 2.3% in the top ten.

This chain uses TRBV7-9 with TRBJ1-2; D is perhaps TRBD1 (6 bases). The TCR was taken from a woman in her forties with alopecia areata. Some clones in this sample may be carry-over from other donors' samples. This sample comprised whole blood, obtained in connection with sensitization to the hapten diphenylcyclopropenone (DPC). CDR3 protein: CASSLTGSYGYTF. The DNA of the CDR3 is TGTGCCAGCAGCTTAACAGGGTCCTATGGCTACACCTTC.